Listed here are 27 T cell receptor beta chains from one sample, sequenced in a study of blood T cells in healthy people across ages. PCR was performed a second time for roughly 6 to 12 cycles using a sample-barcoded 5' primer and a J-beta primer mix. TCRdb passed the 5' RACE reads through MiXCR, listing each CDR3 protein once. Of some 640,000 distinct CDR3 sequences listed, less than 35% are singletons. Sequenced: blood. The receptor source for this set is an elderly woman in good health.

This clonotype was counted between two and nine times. The CDR3 coding sequence is TGTGCCAGCAGCGTAGATCCCAGGGGAAATGGCTACACCTTC. Encoded protein: CASSVDPRGNGYTF. V gene TRBV9 combines with J gene TRBJ1-2; TRBD1 is a possible D gene (6 bases). Germline V lookup: CDR1 SGDLS, CDR2 YYNGEE. The CDR3 totals 14 residues. Trimming shortened V by 0 bases and J by 6 bases, and 12 bases separated the two germline ends.

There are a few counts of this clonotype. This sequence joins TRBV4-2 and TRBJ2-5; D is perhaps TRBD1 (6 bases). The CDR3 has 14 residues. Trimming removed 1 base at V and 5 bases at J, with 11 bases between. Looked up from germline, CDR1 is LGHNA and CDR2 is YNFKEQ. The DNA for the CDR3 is TGTGCCAGCAGCCAAGTTAGGGGGTGGGAGACCCAGTACTTC. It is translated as CASSQVRGWETQYF.

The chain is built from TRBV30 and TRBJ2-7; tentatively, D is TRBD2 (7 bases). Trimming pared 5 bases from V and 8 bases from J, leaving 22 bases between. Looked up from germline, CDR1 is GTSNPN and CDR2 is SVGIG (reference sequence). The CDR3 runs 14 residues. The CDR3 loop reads CAWGEGGGSSKQYF. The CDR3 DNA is TGTGCCTGGGGGGAGGGGGGTGGATCTTCTAAGCAGTACTTC.

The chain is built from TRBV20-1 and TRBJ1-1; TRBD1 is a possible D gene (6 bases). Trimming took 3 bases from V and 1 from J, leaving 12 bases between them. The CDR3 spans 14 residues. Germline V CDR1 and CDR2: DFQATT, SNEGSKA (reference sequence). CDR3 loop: CSASPGVRNTEAFF. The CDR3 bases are TGCAGTGCTAGCCCAGGGGTCCGGAACACTGAAGCTTTCTTT.

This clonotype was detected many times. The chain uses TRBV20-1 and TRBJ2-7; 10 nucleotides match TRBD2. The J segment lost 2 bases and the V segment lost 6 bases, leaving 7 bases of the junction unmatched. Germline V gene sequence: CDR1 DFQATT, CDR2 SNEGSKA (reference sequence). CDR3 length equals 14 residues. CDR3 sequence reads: CSAGSGGRAYEQYF. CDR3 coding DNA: TGCAGTGCAGGTAGCGGGGGGCGAGCCTACGAGCAGTACTTC.

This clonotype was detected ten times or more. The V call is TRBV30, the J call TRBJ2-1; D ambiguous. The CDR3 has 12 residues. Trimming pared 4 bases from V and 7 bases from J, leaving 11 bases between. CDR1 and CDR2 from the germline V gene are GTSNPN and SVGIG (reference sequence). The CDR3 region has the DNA TGTGCCTGGAATCTTGGGAAGAATGAGCAGTTCTTC. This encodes CAWNLGKNEQFF.

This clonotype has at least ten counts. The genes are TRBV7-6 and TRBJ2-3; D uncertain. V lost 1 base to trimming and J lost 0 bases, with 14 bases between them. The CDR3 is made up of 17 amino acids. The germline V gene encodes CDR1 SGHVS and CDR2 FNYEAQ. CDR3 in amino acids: CASSLDGLATSTDTQYF. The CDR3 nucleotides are TGTGCCAGCAGCTTAGATGGGCTGGCTACTAGCACAGATACGCAGTATTTT.

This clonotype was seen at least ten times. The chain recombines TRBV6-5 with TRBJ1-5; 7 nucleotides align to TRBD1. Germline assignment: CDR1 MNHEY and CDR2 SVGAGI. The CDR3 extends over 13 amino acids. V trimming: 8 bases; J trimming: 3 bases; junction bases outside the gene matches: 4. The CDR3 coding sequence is TGTGCCAGCCAGGGGGGGGTCAATCAGCCCCAGCATTTT. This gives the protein CASQGGVNQPQHF.

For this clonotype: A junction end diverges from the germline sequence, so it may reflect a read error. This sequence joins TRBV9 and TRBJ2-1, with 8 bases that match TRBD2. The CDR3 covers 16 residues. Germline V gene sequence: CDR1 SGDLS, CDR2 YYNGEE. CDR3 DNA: TGTGCCGGCAGCGTGGGTCCCGGGGGGGGGACCAATGAGCAGTTCTTC. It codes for CAGSVGPGGGTNEQFF. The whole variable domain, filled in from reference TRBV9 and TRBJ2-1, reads DSGVTQTPKHLITATGQRVTLRCSPRSGDLSVYWYQQSLDQGLQFLIQYYNGEERAKGNILERFSAQQFPDLHSELNLSSLELGDSALYFCAGSVGPGGGTNEQFFGPGTRLTVL.

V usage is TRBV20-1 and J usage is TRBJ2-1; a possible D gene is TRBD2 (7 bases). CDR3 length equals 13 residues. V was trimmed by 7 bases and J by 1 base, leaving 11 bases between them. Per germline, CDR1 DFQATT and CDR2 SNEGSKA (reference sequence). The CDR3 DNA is TGCAGTGTCGCGGGGGCGTCCTACAATGAGCAGTTCTTC. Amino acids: CSVAGASYNEQFF.

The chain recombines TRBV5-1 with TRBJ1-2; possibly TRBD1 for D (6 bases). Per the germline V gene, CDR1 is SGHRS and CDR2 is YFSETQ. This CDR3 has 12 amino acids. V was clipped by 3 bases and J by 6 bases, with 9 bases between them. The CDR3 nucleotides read TGCGCCAGCAGCTCGTACAGGGATGGCTACACCTTC. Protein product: CASSSYRDGYTF.

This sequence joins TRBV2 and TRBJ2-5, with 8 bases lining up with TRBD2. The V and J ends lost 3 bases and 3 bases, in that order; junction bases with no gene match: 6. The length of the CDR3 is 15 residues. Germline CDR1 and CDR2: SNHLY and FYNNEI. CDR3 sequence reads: CASSEEREPKETQYF. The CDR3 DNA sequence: TGTGCCAGCAGTGAGGAGCGGGAGCCCAAAGAGACCCAGTACTTC. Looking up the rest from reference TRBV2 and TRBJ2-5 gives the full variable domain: EPEVTQTPSHQVTQMGQEVILRCVPISNHLYFYWYRQILGQKVEFLVSFYNNEISEKSEIFDDQFSVERPDGSNFTLKIRSTKLEDSAMYFCASSEEREPKETQYFGPGTRLLVL.

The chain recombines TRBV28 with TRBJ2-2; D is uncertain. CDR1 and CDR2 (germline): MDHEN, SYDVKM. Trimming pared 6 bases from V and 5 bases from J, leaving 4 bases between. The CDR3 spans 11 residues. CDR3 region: CASRITGELFF. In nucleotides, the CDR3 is TGTGCCAGCAGAATTACCGGGGAGCTGTTTTTT.

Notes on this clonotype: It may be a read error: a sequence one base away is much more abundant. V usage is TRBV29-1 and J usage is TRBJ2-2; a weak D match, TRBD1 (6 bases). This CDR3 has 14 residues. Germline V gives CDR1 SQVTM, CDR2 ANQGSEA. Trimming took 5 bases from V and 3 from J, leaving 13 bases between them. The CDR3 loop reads CSVKGQSDTGELFF. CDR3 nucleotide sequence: TGCAGCGTTAAAGGACAGAGTGACACCGGGGAGCTGTTTTTT.

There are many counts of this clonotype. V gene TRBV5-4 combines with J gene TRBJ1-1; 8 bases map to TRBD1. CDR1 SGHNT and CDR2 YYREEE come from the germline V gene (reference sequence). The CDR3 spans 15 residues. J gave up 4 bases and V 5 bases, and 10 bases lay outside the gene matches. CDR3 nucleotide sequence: TGTGCCAGCAGTCCTTCCCCCGACAGGGGCACTGAAGCTTTCTTT. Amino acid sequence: CASSPSPDRGTEAFF.

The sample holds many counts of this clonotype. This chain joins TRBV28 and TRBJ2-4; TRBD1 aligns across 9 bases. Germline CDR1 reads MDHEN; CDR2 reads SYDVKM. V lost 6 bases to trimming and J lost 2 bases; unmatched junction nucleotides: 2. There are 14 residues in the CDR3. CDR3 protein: CASRGQGTKNIQYF. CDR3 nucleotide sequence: TGTGCCAGCAGGGGACAGGGAACCAAAAACATTCAGTACTTC.

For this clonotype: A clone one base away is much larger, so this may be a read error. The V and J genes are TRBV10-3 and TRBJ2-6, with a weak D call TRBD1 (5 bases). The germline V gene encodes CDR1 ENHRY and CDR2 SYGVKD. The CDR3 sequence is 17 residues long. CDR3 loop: CAISGGRSNSGANVPTF. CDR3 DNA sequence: TGTGCCATCAGTGGGGGCAGGAGCAACTCTGGGGCCAACGTCCCGACTTTC.

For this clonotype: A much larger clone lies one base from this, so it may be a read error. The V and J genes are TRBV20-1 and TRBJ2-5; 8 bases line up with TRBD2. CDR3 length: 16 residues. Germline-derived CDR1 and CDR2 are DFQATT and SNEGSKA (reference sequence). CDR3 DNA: TGCAGTGCTAGAGAAAGTTGGCGGGGGGTCGAAGAGACCCCGTACTTC. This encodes CSARESWRGVEETPYF.

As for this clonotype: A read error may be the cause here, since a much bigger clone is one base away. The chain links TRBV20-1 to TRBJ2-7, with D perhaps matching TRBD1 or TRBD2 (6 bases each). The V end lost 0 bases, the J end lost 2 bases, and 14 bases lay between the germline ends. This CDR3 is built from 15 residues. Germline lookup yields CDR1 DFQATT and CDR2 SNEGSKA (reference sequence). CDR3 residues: CSARDGGQRAYEQYF. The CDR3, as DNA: TGCAGTGCTAGAGATGGGGGGCAGCGTGCCTACGAGCAGTACTTC.

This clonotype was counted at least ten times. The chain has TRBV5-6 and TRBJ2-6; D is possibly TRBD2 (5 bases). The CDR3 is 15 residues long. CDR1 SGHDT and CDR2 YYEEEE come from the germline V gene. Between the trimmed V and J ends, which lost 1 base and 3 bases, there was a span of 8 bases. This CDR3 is CASSLREYGANVLTF. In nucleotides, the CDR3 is TGTGCCAGCAGCTTGAGGGAGTATGGGGCCAACGTCCTGACTTTC.

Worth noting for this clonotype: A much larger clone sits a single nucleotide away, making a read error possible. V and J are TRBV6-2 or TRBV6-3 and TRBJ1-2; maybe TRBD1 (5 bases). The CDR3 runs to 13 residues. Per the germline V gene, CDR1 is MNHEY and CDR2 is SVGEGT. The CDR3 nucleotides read TGTGCCAGCAGTTACCGACAGAACTATGGCTGCACCTTC. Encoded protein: CASSYRQNYGCTF.

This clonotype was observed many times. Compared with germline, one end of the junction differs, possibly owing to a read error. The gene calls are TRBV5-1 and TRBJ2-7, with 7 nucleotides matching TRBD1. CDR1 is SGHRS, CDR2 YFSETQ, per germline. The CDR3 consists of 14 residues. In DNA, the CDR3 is TGTGCCAGCAGTTTAGACAGGGCTCCCTACGAGCAGTACTTC. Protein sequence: CASSLDRAPYEQYF.

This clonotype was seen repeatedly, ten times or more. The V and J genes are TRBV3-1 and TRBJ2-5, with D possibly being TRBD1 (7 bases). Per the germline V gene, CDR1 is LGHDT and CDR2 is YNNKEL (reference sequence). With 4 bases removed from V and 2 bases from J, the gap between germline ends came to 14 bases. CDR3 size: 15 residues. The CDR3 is CASSPGGTVQETQYF. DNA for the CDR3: TGTGCCAGCAGCCCAGGCGGGACAGTACAAGAGACCCAGTACTTC.

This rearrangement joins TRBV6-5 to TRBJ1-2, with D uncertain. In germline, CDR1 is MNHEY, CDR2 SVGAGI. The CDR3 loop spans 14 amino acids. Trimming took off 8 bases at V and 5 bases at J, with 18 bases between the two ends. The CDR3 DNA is TGTGCCAGCGGTCGCGGGCGGAGCTTATATGGCTACACCTTC. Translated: CASGRGRSLYGYTF.

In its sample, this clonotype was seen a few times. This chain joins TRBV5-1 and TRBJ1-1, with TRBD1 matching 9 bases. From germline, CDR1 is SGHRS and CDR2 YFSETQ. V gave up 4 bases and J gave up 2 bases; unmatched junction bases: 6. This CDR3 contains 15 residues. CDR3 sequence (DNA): TGCGCCAGCAGCGTGGGACAGGGCCCCAACACTGAAGCTTTCTTT. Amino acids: CASSVGQGPNTEAFF.

DNA for the CDR3: TGTGCCAGCAGTTCCGAGACAGTAAAGGGCTACACCTTC. This encodes CASSSETVKGYTF. The chain couples TRBV28 to TRBJ1-2, with a possible D match to TRBD1 (5 bases). The CDR3 contains 13 residues. CDR1 is MDHEN, CDR2 SYDVKM, per germline. The germline V and J ends were trimmed by 4 bases and 8 bases, with 14 bases remaining between them.

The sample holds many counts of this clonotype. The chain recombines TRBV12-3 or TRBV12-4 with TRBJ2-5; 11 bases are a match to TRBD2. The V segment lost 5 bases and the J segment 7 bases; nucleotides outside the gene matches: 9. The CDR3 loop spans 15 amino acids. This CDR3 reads CASSGASGGTGTQYF. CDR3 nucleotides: TGTGCCAGCAGTGGGGCTAGCGGGGGGACGGGGACCCAGTACTTC.